A selection of T cell receptor beta chains follows, all from one sample in a study of technical replicates of blood from several donors. The assay was immunoSEQ multiplex PCR, and TCRdb's table has in-frame clones only and misses some. The sample holds roughly 80,000 clones, approximately 94% seen once. Sequencing was carried out using T cells isolated from PBMCs. Every receptor here comes from a human donor in good health. The CDR3 runs from the conserved cysteine through the conserved F or W. Each record gives: D gene, V gene, J gene, CDR3 protein, CDR3 DNA. D genes are given only for firm matches.

NA,TRBV5-1,TRBJ2-7,CASSYEAGLGDEQYF,TGCGCCAGCAGCTACGAGGCTGGACTCGGGGACGAGCAGTACTTC
NA,TRBV5-4,TRBJ2-3,CASSRPGATDTQYF,TGTGCCAGCAGCAGGCCGGGAGCCACAGATACGCAGTATTTT
NA,TRBV29-1,TRBJ2-1,CSVVTWSYNEQFF,TGCAGCGTTGTTACATGGTCCTACAATGAGCAGTTCTTC
TRBD1,TRBV7-2,TRBJ1-5,CASRYGDRESQPQHF,TGTGCCAGCAGGTATGGGGACAGGGAAAGTCAGCCCCAGCATTTT
TRBD2,TRBV5-4,TRBJ2-1,CASSLPAGGPFGEQFF,TGTGCCAGCAGCTTGCCAGCGGGAGGGCCATTTGGTGAGCAGTTCTTC
NA,TRBV30,TRBJ1-4,CAWSVQEVGEKLFF,TGTGCCTGGAGTGTACAGGAAGTGGGCGAAAAACTGTTTTTT
TRBD2,TRBV11-2,TRBJ2-7,CASSLGLVTYEQYF,TGTGCCAGCAGCTTGGGACTAGTTACCTACGAGCAGTACTTC
NA,TRBV28,TRBJ2-1,CASFPPSGLKLSEQFF,TGTGCCAGTTTCCCTCCCAGTGGGCTAAAACTCAGTGAGCAGTTCTTC
NA,TRBV11-2,TRBJ2-7,CASSLAGYEQYF,TGTGCCAGCAGCTTAGCCGGTTACGAGCAGTACTTC
NA,TRBV11-3,TRBJ2-3,CASRKRDERWDTQYF,TGTGCCAGCAGGAAGCGCGACGAGAGGTGGGATACGCAGTATTTT
NA,TRBV9,TRBJ2-3,CASSATGYSTDTQYF,TGTGCCAGCAGCGCGACTGGCTATAGCACAGATACGCAGTATTTT
NA,TRBV19,TRBJ2-3,CARTSITDTQYF,TGTGCCAGGACTAGTATCACAGATACGCAGTATTTT
NA,TRBV29-1,TRBJ2-3,CSVVLVSDTQYF,TGCAGCGTTGTATTAGTTTCCGATACGCAGTATTTT
TRBD2,TRBV9,TRBJ2-1,CASSVGSESGRALDYNEQFF,TGTGCCAGCAGCGTAGGTTCGGAGAGCGGGAGGGCCCTAGACTACAATGAGCAGTTCTTC
NA,TRBV7-9,TRBJ2-1,CASSLDLKRFNEQFF,TGTGCCAGCAGCTTAGACCTTAAGCGGTTTAATGAGCAGTTCTTC